One and the same sample provided the 3 T cell receptor beta chains below, sequenced in a study of cytomegalovirus exposure and HLA in healthy donors. PCR used 60 Vbeta primers and 13 Jbeta primers. Data came from immunoSEQ multiplex PCR; TCRdb stores just in-frame clones and leaves some out. The data show about 150,000 clones, with around 79% seen just once and roughly 7.7% held by the top ten. Specimen: PBMCs. The receptors here all came from a man under 40 in good health and CMV-seropositive.

This chain links TRBV7-2 with TRBJ1-2, with 8 bases aligning to TRBD1. CDR1 and CDR2 (germline): SGHTA, FQGNSA. The CDR3 is 14 amino acids. Germline trimming cut 5 bases from V and 5 bases from J; bases unmatched to any gene: 7. The DNA of the CDR3 is TGTGCCAGCAGCACAAGACAGGGGTGGTATGGCTACACCTTC. Translation: CASSTRQGWYGYTF.

The CDR3 loop reads CASSPGQEYGYTF. The CDR3 DNA is TGTGCCAGCTCACCGGGACAGGAATATGGCTACACCTTC. The chain carries TRBV18 and TRBJ1-2, with 8 bases matching TRBD1. Germline assignment: CDR1 KGHSH and CDR2 LQKENI. Germline trimming cut 3 bases from V and 5 bases from J; bases unmatched to any gene: 2. This CDR3 spans 13 amino acids.

This chain uses TRBV27 with TRBJ1-4, with a tentative D call TRBD1 (5 bases). This CDR3 spans 16 amino acids. The germline CDR1 and CDR2 sequences are MNHEY and SMNVEV (reference sequence). The V end was cut by 5 bases, the J end by 2 bases, with 15 bases between. Here the CDR3 DNA reads TGTGCCAGCAGTCGACAGTATAGCGGGACTAATGAAAAACTGTTTTTT. Translated, it gives CASSRQYSGTNEKLFF.